This TCR beta chain is drawn from a study of OX40 agonist ivuxolimab in advanced cancers. Study overall: Prior anti-PD-1, anti-PD-L1 or anti-CTLA-4 therapy did not bar entry, and about 38% had some. Overall study findings and caveats: Clonal expansion by week 6 occurred in CD4+ and CD8+ blood T cells (at 0.1 to 3.0 mg/kg).

With regard to this clone: What it recognizes is unknown.

The ends lost 3 bases at V and 4 bases at J; junction bases unmatched: 7. This CDR3 has 16 residues. Germline CDR1 reads SGHRS; CDR2 reads YFSETQ. The assay was immunoSEQ multiplex PCR, and TCRdb's table has in-frame clones only and misses some. The table lists some 110,000 clones, 85% to 95% of them singletons. This receptor was identified in an adult with an advanced solid tumor such as melanoma, head and neck, liver or kidney cancer. This material consisted of CD4+ or CD8+ T cells sorted from blood, taken in a trial of the OX40 agonist ivuxolimab. The chain joins TRBV5-1 to TRBJ2-2; 9 positions agree with TRBD1. CDR3 amino acids: CASSSLTGGITGELFF. The CDR3 bases are TGCGCCAGCAGCTCTTTGACAGGGGGGATCACCGGGGAGCTGTTTTTT.